The TCR beta chain under discussion was sequenced for a study of patients and donors after allogeneic stem cell transplantation. TCRdb processed the RT-PCR reads anew with MiXCR; each CDR3 protein has one entry. The repertoire holds 390,000 or so distinct CDR3 sequences, with roughly 17% as singletons. J gave up 7 bases and V 2 bases, and 14 bases lay outside the gene matches. CDR1 is SGHRS, CDR2 YFSETQ, per germline. The CDR3 contains 17 residues. The source material was blood, either unsorted or a sorted T cell fraction (not recorded which). The chain carries TRBV5-1 and TRBJ2-1, with 8 bases that match TRBD2. The TCR was taken from a human donor who was either an allogeneic HSCT recipient or a stem cell or donor lymphocyte infusion donor (not recorded which). It is not recorded whose cells these are; they may come from a transplant donor. For the CDR3, the DNA is TGCGCCAGCAGCTTTCGTGAGAAGACTAGCGTCGGGAATGAGCAGTTCTTC. Protein: CASSFREKTSVGNEQFF.